One sample yielded the 17 T cell receptor beta chains listed below, sequenced in a study of response to subunit inactivated influenza vaccine. Via MiXCR, TCRdb re-called the RT-PCR reads, giving one row per CDR3 protein. The table lists around 750,000 distinct CDR3 sequences, 21% of them singletons, with more than 8.5% in the top ten. The sample was PBMCs from blood, taken about 5 days after vaccination. These TCRs come from a man aged 45-60 years who received an inactivated influenza vaccine.

V gene TRBV25-1 combines with J gene TRBJ2-5; the D is unclear. There are 16 residues in the CDR3. V gave up 2 bases and J gave up 2 bases, with 15 bases separating them. Germline loops: CDR1 MGHDK, CDR2 SYGVNS. This CDR3 reads CASSEGLRAAQETQYF. CDR3 in DNA: TGTGCCAGCAGTGAAGGTCTTAGGGCGGCACAAGAGACCCAGTACTTC.

About this clonotype itself: A much larger clonotype is one base distant, so this may be a read error. The chain has TRBV7-2 and TRBJ2-2; a possible D gene is TRBD2 (5 bases). This CDR3 has 12 amino acids. CDR1 is SGHTA, CDR2 FQGNSA, per germline. In DNA, the CDR3 is TGTGCCAGCAGCACCTACACCGGGGAGCAGTTTTTT. Encoded protein: CASSTYTGEQFF.

This clonotype was seen ten or more times. The gene calls are TRBV4-1 and TRBJ2-1; D unclear. Trimming pared 4 bases from V and 0 bases from J, leaving 16 bases between. CDR3 length equals 17 residues. Per the germline V gene, CDR1 is MGHRA and CDR2 is YSYEKL. CDR3 residues: CASSRGSGSSSYNEQFF. The CDR3 DNA reads TGCGCCAGCAGCCGAGGATCCGGGTCCAGCTCCTACAATGAGCAGTTCTTC.

The V call is TRBV11-2, the J call TRBJ2-7, with 7 bases fitting TRBD1. Germline values: CDR1 SGHAT, CDR2 FQNNGV. The V segment lost 6 bases and the J segment 1 base; nucleotides outside the gene matches: 9. The CDR3 extends over 15 amino acids. In DNA, the CDR3 is TGTGCCAGCAGTTACGGGACAGCCCCTTCCTACGAGCAGTACTTC. Translated, it gives CASSYGTAPSYEQYF.

The CDR3 sequence is CASSRVVGTRTTGELFF. CDR3 bases: TGTGCCAGCAGCCGAGTGGTTGGGACTAGGACTACCGGGGAGCTGTTTTTT. The chain uses TRBV7-2 and TRBJ2-2; TRBD2 matches 8 bases. This CDR3 is built from 17 residues. V was pared by 5 bases and J by 5 bases, with 13 bases of the junction left unmatched. From germline, CDR1 is SGHTA and CDR2 FQGNSA.

The V call is TRBV20-1, the J call TRBJ2-3; 8 nucleotides match TRBD2. This CDR3 comprises 14 residues. The germline gives CDR1 DFQATT, CDR2 SNEGSKA (reference sequence). J was trimmed by 2 bases and V by 3 bases; bases with no gene match: 4. The CDR3 region is CSARYSGVTDTQYF. CDR3 sequence (DNA): TGCAGTGCTAGGTATAGCGGGGTCACAGATACGCAGTATTTT.

The genes are TRBV7-9 and TRBJ2-4, with D possibly matching TRBD1 (5 bases). In germline, CDR1 is SEHNR, CDR2 FQNEAQ (reference sequence). The CDR3 has 16 residues. The V end was cut by 1 base, the J end by 3 bases, with 13 bases between. CDR3 bases: TGTGCCAGCAGCTTAGGTGCGCAGGGTGGCAAAAACATTCAGTACTTC. Translated: CASSLGAQGGKNIQYF.

The chain combines TRBV20-1 with TRBJ1-6, with D possibly matching TRBD1 (6 bases). The CDR3 is 13 amino acids. Trimming removed 6 bases from V and 8 bases from J, with 14 bases in between. Germline values: CDR1 DFQATT, CDR2 SNEGSKA (reference sequence). The CDR3: CSARDTRDSPLHF. CDR3 sequence (DNA): TGCAGTGCGCGGGACACGAGGGATTCACCCCTCCACTTT.

The chain couples TRBV6-4 to TRBJ2-3; TRBD1 agrees at 8 bases. CDR1 and CDR2 (germline): MRHNA, SNTAGT. The ends lost 7 bases at V and 0 bases at J; junction bases unmatched: 6. The CDR3 sequence is 15 residues long. The CDR3 loop reads CASTGDRISTDTQYF. The CDR3 DNA reads as TGTGCCAGCACCGGGGACAGGATTAGCACAGATACGCAGTATTTT.

V usage is TRBV29-1 and J usage is TRBJ2-7, with TRBD2 matching 9 bases. The CDR3 has 13 residues. Germline-derived CDR1 and CDR2 are SQVTM and ANQGSEA. After removal of 7 bases from V and 7 bases from J, the junction contained 11 bases not matched to a gene. CDR3 nucleotide sequence: TGCAGCGCTCGCGGGGGGGGTCTCGTTGAGCAGTACTTC. It encodes CSARGGGLVEQYF.

This clonotype was seen a few times. The chain joins TRBV5-1 to TRBJ2-5, with D possibly TRBD1 on 5 matching bases. Germline V gives CDR1 SGHRS, CDR2 YFSETQ. The length of the CDR3 is 15 residues. Between the trimmed V and J ends, which lost 5 bases and 5 bases, there was a span of 19 bases. The CDR3 sequence: CASSQEPGPPETQYF. The CDR3 nucleotides read TGCGCCAGCAGTCAGGAGCCAGGGCCCCCGGAGACCCAGTACTTC. The variable domain in full, completed from reference TRBV5-1 and TRBJ2-5, reads KAGVTQTPRYLIKTRGQQVTLSCSPISGHRSVSWYQQTPGQGLQFLFEYFSETQRNKGNFPGRFSGRQFSNSRSEMNVSTLELGDSALYLCASSQEPGPPETQYFGPGTRLLVL.

This clonotype was detected a few times. The genes are TRBV4-3 and TRBJ1-4; unclear D gene. Germline loops: CDR1 LGHNA, CDR2 YSLEER. CDR3 length equals 15 residues. The V end was cut by 1 base, the J end by 1 base, with 7 bases between. For the CDR3, the DNA is TGCGCCAGCAGCCAAGGTTTGGGAACTAATGAAAAACTGTTTTTT. Translation: CASSQGLGTNEKLFF.

CDR3 amino acids: CSARAGQGFFTDTQYF. The CDR3 DNA follows: TGCAGTGCTAGAGCGGGACAGGGATTTTTCACAGATACGCAGTATTTT. The V gene is TRBV20-1, the J gene TRBJ2-3; 9 nucleotides match TRBD1. V shed 1 base, J shed 2 bases, and the junction held 7 bases outside the gene matches. The CDR3 has 16 residues. Per germline, CDR1 DFQATT and CDR2 SNEGSKA (reference sequence).

The chain has TRBV3-1 and TRBJ2-5; D is unresolved. Between the trimmed V and J ends, which lost 5 bases and 5 bases, there was a span of 18 bases. The germline gives CDR1 LGHDT, CDR2 YNNKEL (reference sequence). The CDR3 consists of 15 residues. The CDR3 DNA sequence: TGTGCCAGCAGCAACTGGATCCGGAACCTTGAGACCCAGTACTTC. Its translation is CASSNWIRNLETQYF.

The chain recombines TRBV20-1 with TRBJ2-2, with a weak D call TRBD1 (6 bases). The CDR3 has 15 residues. The germline V gene has CDR1 DFQATT and CDR2 SNEGSKA (reference sequence). V was trimmed by 2 bases and J by 7 bases, leaving 17 bases between them. CDR3 loop: CSARKQTQGRGELFF. As DNA, the CDR3 is TGCAGTGCTAGAAAGCAGACACAGGGTCGCGGGGAGCTGTTTTTT.

This clonotype has a handful of counts. The rearrangement joins TRBV30 to TRBJ2-3, with TRBD1 matching 7 bases. The CDR3 spans 13 residues. Losses at the gene ends were 4 bases for V and 0 bases for J; bases not matched to a gene: 1. The germline gives CDR1 GTSNPN, CDR2 SVGIG (reference sequence). The CDR3 nucleotides are TGTGCCTGGAACAGGGGTAGCACAGATACGCAGTATTTT. Its protein product is CAWNRGSTDTQYF. Looking up the rest from reference TRBV30 and TRBJ2-3 gives the full variable domain: SQTIHQWPATLVQPVGSPLSLECTVEGTSNPNLYWYRQAAGRGLQLLFYSVGIGQISSEVPQNLSASRPQDRQFILSSKKLLLSDSGFYLCAWNRGSTDTQYFGPGTRLTVL.

This chain joins TRBV11-2 and TRBJ2-1; the D gene could be TRBD1 or TRBD2 (5 bases each). Germline loops: CDR1 SGHAT, CDR2 FQNNGV. Trimming removed 1 base at V and 3 bases at J, with 10 bases between. The CDR3 extends over 15 amino acids. This chain's CDR3 is CASSLGGGYYNEQFF. CDR3 DNA: TGTGCCAGCAGCTTAGGTGGGGGATACTACAATGAGCAGTTCTTC. The full variable domain, in which reference TRBV11-2 and TRBJ2-1 provide the parts outside the CDR3, is EAGVAQSPRYKIIEKRQSVAFWCNPISGHATLYWYQQILGQGPKLLIQFQNNGVVDDSQLPKDRFSAERLKGVDSTLKIQPAKLEDSAVYLCASSLGGGYYNEQFFGPGTRLTVL.